The table lists the clone carrying this T cell receptor beta chain with a count of one. Its antigen is not known. Germline lookup yields CDR1 MNHEY and CDR2 SVGAGI. V was cut by 0 bases and J by 6 bases, with 12 bases left in between. This CDR3 has 14 amino acids. The data are from a study of T cell responses to AZD1222 COVID-19 vaccine. Findings and limits, study-wide: Nearly half of spike-specific TCRs reportedly target unmutated variant regions. It should be noted that donors were predominantly white British and more often female, and clonal diversity was possibly underestimated. Repertoire collection took place solely once the T cell response had peaked.

Assay used: immunoSEQ multiplex PCR; TCRdb lists only in-frame clones, some missing. The sample gives 150,000 or so clones, more than 80% of which show up once; 3.5% to 5.5% is in the top ten. This chain connects TRBV6-5 to TRBJ2-7; the D gene is possibly TRBD1 (6 bases). The origin of this receptor is an adult who received the MenACWY meningococcal vaccine as a control. The specimen comprised peripheral blood, sampled 28 days after the second dose of the MenACWY control vaccine. In DNA form, the CDR3 reads TGTGCCAGCAGTTACTCTAACAGGGTTGCCGAGCAGTACTTC. Protein sequence: CASSYSNRVAEQYF.